The next 18 T cell receptor beta chains were all read from a single sample in a study of T cells after posttransplantation cyclophosphamide. Measured with immunoSEQ multiplex PCR; TCRdb has only the in-frame clones, and not every one. The sample holds some 7,300 clones, over 65% seen once. A marrow graft followed busulfan-fludarabine conditioning, with cyclophosphamide on days +3 and +4. Sequenced material: PBMCs, taken after allogeneic stem cell transplant with posttransplant cyclophosphamide. These receptor sequences come from a female patient aged 45-60 years who received an allogeneic stem cell transplant from a related donor, was CMV-positive, and had no GVHD. Some T cells here may be from the graft donor.

The rearrangement links TRBV4-1 to TRBJ1-4, with D tentatively TRBD1 (5 bases). The CDR3 runs to 15 residues. Trimming left V 1 base short and J 8 bases short, with 14 bases between. Germline assignment: CDR1 MGHRA and CDR2 YSYEKL. CDR3 DNA sequence: TGCGCCAGCAGCCAAGGGTCGGGGGATAACGAAAAACTGTTTTTT. This translates into CASSQGSGDNEKLFF.

The V call is TRBV29-1, the J call TRBJ2-1, with 13 bases aligning to TRBD2. Germline V gene data show CDR1 as SQVTM and CDR2 as ANQGSEA. The CDR3 sequence is 15 residues long. Losses at the gene ends were 4 bases for V and 3 bases for J; bases not matched to a gene: 3. The CDR3 here is CSVGGLAGVYNEQFF. The CDR3 region has the DNA TGCAGCGTTGGTGGACTAGCGGGGGTCTACAATGAGCAGTTCTTC.

This sequence joins TRBV7-6 and TRBJ2-3, with 13 bases identical to TRBD2. Germline CDR1 reads SGHVS; CDR2 reads FNYEAQ. The trim removed 3 bases at V and 0 bases at J, leaving 12 bases unmatched. The CDR3 has 20 amino acids. The CDR3 is CASSFRSPGLAGVSTDTQYF. DNA for the CDR3: TGTGCCAGCAGCTTTAGAAGCCCTGGACTAGCGGGGGTTAGCACAGATACGCAGTATTTT.

This chain's CDR3 is CASSDGGHGYTF. CDR3 nucleotides: TGCGCCAGCAGTGACGGGGGTCACGGCTACACCTTC. This chain uses TRBV10-1 with TRBJ1-2; weak D call: TRBD1 (5 bases). The V end was cut by 3 bases, the J end by 8 bases, with 10 bases between. Germline CDR1 reads WNHNN; CDR2 reads SYGVQD (reference sequence). CDR3 length equals 12 residues.

The chain employs TRBV28 and TRBJ2-2, with 8 bases aligning to TRBD1. Losses at the gene ends were 6 bases for V and 4 bases for J; bases not matched to a gene: 7. This CDR3 contains 15 residues. CDR1 MDHEN and CDR2 SYDVKM come from the germline V gene. This chain's CDR3 is CASRPGQEGTGELFF. CDR3 sequence (DNA): TGTGCCAGCAGGCCGGGACAGGAGGGCACCGGGGAGCTGTTTTTT.

In this sample, this clone turned up a few times. This chain uses TRBV30 with TRBJ1-1; D is perhaps TRBD1 (5 bases). The CDR3 totals 14 residues. The ends were cut back, 5 bases at V and 4 bases at J, with 17 bases in the middle. CDR1 and CDR2 (germline): GTSNPN, SVGIG (reference sequence). The CDR3 sequence is CAWGGDFGGTEAFF. CDR3 nucleotide sequence: TGTGCCTGGGGGGGGGACTTTGGCGGCACTGAAGCTTTCTTT.

The chain couples TRBV5-1 to TRBJ2-3; maybe TRBD1 (6 bases). CDR3 length: 15 residues. Germline loops: CDR1 SGHRS, CDR2 YFSETQ. The V gene lost 5 bases and the J gene lost 3 bases, with 16 bases spanning the gap. CDR3 region: CASRGTTYGTDTQYF. The CDR3 region has the DNA TGCGCCAGCAGAGGGACAACCTATGGGACAGATACGCAGTATTTT.

The chain employs TRBV19 and TRBJ1-2, with unresolved D. This CDR3 is built from 14 residues. Germline values: CDR1 LNHDA, CDR2 SQIVND (reference sequence). V was cut by 0 bases and J by 0 bases, with 5 bases left in between. For the CDR3, the DNA is TGTGCCAGTAGTATAGACGCTACTAACTATGGCTACACCTTC. Protein product: CASSIDATNYGYTF.

The V gene is TRBV4-1, the J gene TRBJ2-7; D perhaps matches TRBD2 (5 bases). The CDR3 covers 15 residues. V gave up 0 bases and J gave up 7 bases, with 16 bases separating them. Germline V gives CDR1 MGHRA, CDR2 YSYEKL. The CDR3: CASSQDRARTGEQYF. CDR3 coding DNA: TGCGCCAGCAGCCAAGATCGCGCCCGGACTGGTGAGCAGTACTTC.

The genes are TRBV18 and TRBJ1-1; 7 bases map to TRBD1. This CDR3 region has 15 residues. The germline V gene encodes CDR1 KGHSH and CDR2 LQKENI. Trimming at V came to 1 base and at J to 6 bases, leaving 8 bases not matched to a gene. The CDR3 region is CASSPQGAQRPEAFF. The CDR3 coding sequence is TGTGCCAGCTCACCACAGGGGGCCCAGCGACCTGAAGCTTTCTTT.

The chain carries TRBV5-6 and TRBJ2-3; TRBD2 aligns across 8 bases. This CDR3 is 16 amino acids long. V lost 2 bases to trimming and J lost 6 bases; unmatched junction nucleotides: 11. Germline V gene sequence: CDR1 SGHDT, CDR2 YYEEEE. The CDR3 sequence: CASSFTAGAAADTQYF. DNA for the CDR3: TGTGCCAGCAGCTTTACAGCGGGGGCCGCGGCGGATACGCAGTATTTT.

This chain links TRBV4-1 with TRBJ2-7, with 12 bases fitting TRBD2. Germline V lookup: CDR1 MGHRA, CDR2 YSYEKL. V gave up 1 base and J gave up 0 bases; unmatched junction bases: 7. CDR3 size: 18 residues. CDR3 DNA sequence: TGCGCCAGCAGCCAAGTTGTCACTAGCGGGAGGATCTCCTACGAGCAGTACTTC. This translates into CASSQVVTSGRISYEQYF.

This clone showed up just a few times. The chain joins TRBV4-1 to TRBJ1-5; 10 bases align to TRBD1. The trim removed 3 bases at V and 3 bases at J, leaving 2 bases unmatched. The V gene's germline CDR1 is MGHRA and CDR2 YSYEKL. The CDR3 consists of 15 residues. The CDR3 bases are TGCGCCAGCAGCCACGGGACAGGGGCCAATCAGCCCCAGCATTTT. Protein sequence: CASSHGTGANQPQHF.

This chain uses TRBV28 with TRBJ2-1, with TRBD1 matching 9 bases. The CDR3 is 16 amino acids. The germline V gene encodes CDR1 MDHEN and CDR2 SYDVKM. V trimming: 6 bases; J trimming: 8 bases; junction bases outside the gene matches: 14. For the CDR3, the DNA is TGTGCCAGCAGCCGGGATGGGACAGGGTATCGTGATGAGCAGTTCTTC. Amino acids: CASSRDGTGYRDEQFF.

The chain links TRBV2 to TRBJ2-3, with TRBD1 identical over 8 bases. The CDR3 sequence is 16 residues long. Per the germline V gene, CDR1 is SNHLY and CDR2 is FYNNEI. The V segment lost 5 bases and the J segment 5 bases; nucleotides outside the gene matches: 12. The CDR3 region has the DNA TGTGCCAGCAGTCCTGAATGGACAGGGCGTGGAGATACGCAGTATTTT. Amino acids: CASSPEWTGRGDTQYF.

This clone was seen once. The V gene is TRBV19, the J gene TRBJ2-5, with TRBD2 matching over 8 bases. The V and J ends lost 6 bases and 2 bases, in that order; junction bases with no gene match: 8. Germline V CDR1 and CDR2: LNHDA, SQIVND (reference sequence). The CDR3 has 15 amino acids. CDR3 residues: CASSWGSGKQETQYF. CDR3 nucleotides: TGTGCCAGTAGCTGGGGTAGCGGGAAGCAAGAGACCCAGTACTTC. Full variable domain (outside the CDR3, taken from reference TRBV19 and TRBJ2-5): DGGITQSPKYLFRKEGQNVTLSCEQNLNHDAMYWYRQDPGQGLRLIYYSQIVNDFQKGDIAEGYSVSREKKESFPLTVTSAQKNPTAFYLCASSWGSGKQETQYFGPGTRLLVL.

The chain is built from TRBV11-2 and TRBJ1-5; no reliable D call. V lost 0 bases and J 7 bases, leaving 7 bases between the germline ends. CDR3 length: 13 amino acids. Germline CDR1 is SGHAT and CDR2 is FQNNGV. CDR3: CASSLENMQPQHF. CDR3 nucleotide sequence: TGTGCCAGCAGCTTAGAAAACATGCAGCCCCAGCATTTT.

The chain combines TRBV19 with TRBJ2-3, with 8 nucleotides matching TRBD2. The germline V gene has CDR1 LNHDA and CDR2 SQIVND (reference sequence). Trimming removed 0 bases from V and 4 bases from J; junction bases left unmatched: 6. The CDR3 is 16 residues long. The CDR3 here is CASSIDRSGVADTQYF. DNA for the CDR3: TGTGCCAGTAGTATAGATCGTAGCGGGGTGGCAGATACGCAGTATTTT. Based on the CDR3 plus reference TRBV19 and TRBJ2-3, the full variable domain is DGGITQSPKYLFRKEGQNVTLSCEQNLNHDAMYWYRQDPGQGLRLIYYSQIVNDFQKGDIAEGYSVSREKKESFPLTVTSAQKNPTAFYLCASSIDRSGVADTQYFGPGTRLTVL.